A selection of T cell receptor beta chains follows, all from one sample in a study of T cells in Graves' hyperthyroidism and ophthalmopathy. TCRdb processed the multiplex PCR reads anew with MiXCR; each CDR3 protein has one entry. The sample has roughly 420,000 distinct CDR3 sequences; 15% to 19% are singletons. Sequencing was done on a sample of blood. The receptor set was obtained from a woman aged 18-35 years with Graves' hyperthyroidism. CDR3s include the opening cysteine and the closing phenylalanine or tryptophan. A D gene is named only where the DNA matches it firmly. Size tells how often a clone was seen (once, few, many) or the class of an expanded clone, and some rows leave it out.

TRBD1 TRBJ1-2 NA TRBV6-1 CASTPGQGASYGYTF TGTGCCAGCACCCCGGGACAGGGGGCTAGCTATGGCTACACCTTC
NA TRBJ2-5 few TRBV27 CASGPRWAGYQETQYF TGTGCCAGCGGACCGCGATGGGCAGGGTACCAAGAGACCCAGTACTTC
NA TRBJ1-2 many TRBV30 CAWSWTRGYTF TGTGCCTGGAGTTGGACTCGGGGCTACACCTTC
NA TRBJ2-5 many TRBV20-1 CSARVPGLPRETQYF TGCAGTGCTAGAGTCCCTGGACTACCACGGGAGACCCAGTACTTC
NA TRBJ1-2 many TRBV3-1 CASSQESGYYGYTF TGTGCCAGCAGCCAAGAAAGCGGGTACTATGGCTACACCTTC
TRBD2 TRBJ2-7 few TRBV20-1 CSAREGLAYEQYF TGCAGTGCTAGGGAGGGACTAGCTTACGAGCAGTACTTC
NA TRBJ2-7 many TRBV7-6 CASSFSPGPSSYEQYF TGTGCCAGCAGCTTTTCCCCCGGCCCAAGCTCCTACGAGCAGTACTTC
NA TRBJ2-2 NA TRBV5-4 CASSSTDTPPTGELFF TGTGCCAGCAGCTCGACCGACACTCCACCGACCGGGGAGCTGTTTTTT
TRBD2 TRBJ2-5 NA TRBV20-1 CSALGIAGLQETQYF TGCAGTGCATTGGGGATAGCGGGGTTACAAGAGACCCAGTACTTC
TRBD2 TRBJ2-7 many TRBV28 CASSPQTHGTSGVEQYF TGTGCCAGCAGTCCTCAGACCCACGGGACTAGCGGGGTTGAGCAGTACTTC
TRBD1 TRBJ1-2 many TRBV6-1 CASILVPGQGIIYGYTF TGTGCCAGCATTTTAGTCCCGGGACAGGGAATAATCTATGGCTACACCTTC
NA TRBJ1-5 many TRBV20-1 CSARTHRAGNQPQHF TGCAGTGCTAGGACTCACAGGGCGGGCAATCAGCCCCAGCATTTT
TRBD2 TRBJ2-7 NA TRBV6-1 CASSVYPGGVAYEQYF TGTGCCAGCAGTGTGTACCCCGGGGGGGTTGCCTACGAGCAGTACTTC
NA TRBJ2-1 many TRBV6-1 CASSEGVGSYNEQFF TGTGCCAGCAGTGAAGGGGTAGGGTCCTACAATGAGCAGTTCTTC
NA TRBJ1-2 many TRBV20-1 CSAREGVSGTYGYTF TGCAGTGCTAGAGAAGGAGTTTCGGGGACCTATGGCTACACCTTC
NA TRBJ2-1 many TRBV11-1 CASSWIIYNEQFF TGTGCCAGCAGCTGGATCATTTACAATGAGCAGTTCTTC
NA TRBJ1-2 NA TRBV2 CASSAPGGSYGYTF TGTGCCAGCAGTGCACCGGGGGGTAGCTATGGCTACACCTTC
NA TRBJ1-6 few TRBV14 CASRPHYNSPLHF TGTGCCAGCAGACCGCACTATAATTCACCCCTCCACTTT
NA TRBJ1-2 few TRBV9 CASSVGRATNYGYTF TGTGCCAGCAGCGTAGGAAGGGCTACTAACTATGGCTACACCTTC
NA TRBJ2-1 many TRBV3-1 CASSQDRDEQFF TGTGCCAGCAGCCAAGATCGAGATGAGCAGTTCTTC
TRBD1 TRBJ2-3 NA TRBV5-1 CASSLVGRGRESTQYF TGCGCCAGCAGCTTGGTTGGCAGGGGGCGAGAGTCTACGCAGTATTTT
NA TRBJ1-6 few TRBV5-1 CASSLEGFYNSPLHF TGCGCCAGCAGCTTGGAAGGGTTTTATAATTCACCCCTCCACTTT
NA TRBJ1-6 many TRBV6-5 CASSFLNSPLHF TGTGCCAGCAGTTTCCTTAACTCACCCCTCCACTTT
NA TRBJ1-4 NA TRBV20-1 CSASPTNMPGDRNEKLFF TGCAGTGCTAGCCCCACGAACATGCCCGGGGACCGTAATGAAAAACTGTTTTTT
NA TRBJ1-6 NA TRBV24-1 CATRGVRSYNSPLHF TGTGCCACCCGCGGGGTGCGTTCCTATAATTCACCCCTCCACTTT
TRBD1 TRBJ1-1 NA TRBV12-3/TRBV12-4 CASSFTGGMDAEAFF TGTGCCAGCAGTTTTACAGGGGGGATGGACGCTGAAGCTTTCTTT
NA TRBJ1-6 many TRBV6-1 CASIQIGRGNSPLHF TGTGCCAGCATTCAGATCGGGCGGGGGAATTCACCCCTCCACTTT
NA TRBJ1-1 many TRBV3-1 CASSQGVGGNTEAFF TGTGCCAGCAGCCAAGGTGTGGGGGGGAACACTGAAGCTTTCTTT
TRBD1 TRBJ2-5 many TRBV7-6 CASSLTGTGDNQETQYF TGTGCCAGCAGCTTAACCGGGACAGGGGACAATCAAGAGACCCAGTACTTC
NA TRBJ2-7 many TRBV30 CAWSVQTYEQYF TGTGCCTGGAGTGTTCAGACCTACGAGCAGTACTTC
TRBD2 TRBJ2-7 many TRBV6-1 CASSPRTPSGSHERYEQYF TGTGCCAGCAGCCCCAGAACCCCTAGCGGGAGCCACGAAAGATACGAGCAGTACTTC
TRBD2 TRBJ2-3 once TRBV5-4 CASSLVEGGADTQYF TGTGCCAGCAGCTTGGTAGAGGGAGGGGCAGATACGCAGTATTTT
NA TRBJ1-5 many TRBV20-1 CSARDFGRGASNQPQHF TGCAGTGCTAGAGATTTCGGCAGGGGCGCTAGCAATCAGCCCCAGCATTTT
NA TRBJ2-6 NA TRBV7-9 CASSLGFSGANVLTF TGTGCCAGCAGCTTAGGGTTCTCTGGGGCCAACGTCCTGACTTTC
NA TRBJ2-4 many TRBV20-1 CSASRDLLAKNIQYF TGCAGTGCCAGCCGGGACCTTCTAGCCAAAAACATTCAGTACTTC
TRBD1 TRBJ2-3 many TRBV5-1 CASAIQGLGHTDTQYF TGCGCCAGCGCGATACAGGGGTTGGGGCACACAGATACGCAGTATTTT
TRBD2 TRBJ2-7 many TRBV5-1 CASSLSGGPTYEQYF TGCGCCAGCAGCCTTTCGGGAGGGCCAACCTACGAGCAGTACTTC
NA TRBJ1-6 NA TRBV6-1 CASSGAWDRPLHF TGTGCCAGCAGTGGAGCTTGGGACCGTCCGCTCCACTTT
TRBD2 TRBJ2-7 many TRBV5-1 CASSLDGREGFAYEQYF TGCGCCAGCAGCTTGGATGGCCGGGAGGGCTTCGCCTACGAGCAGTACTTC